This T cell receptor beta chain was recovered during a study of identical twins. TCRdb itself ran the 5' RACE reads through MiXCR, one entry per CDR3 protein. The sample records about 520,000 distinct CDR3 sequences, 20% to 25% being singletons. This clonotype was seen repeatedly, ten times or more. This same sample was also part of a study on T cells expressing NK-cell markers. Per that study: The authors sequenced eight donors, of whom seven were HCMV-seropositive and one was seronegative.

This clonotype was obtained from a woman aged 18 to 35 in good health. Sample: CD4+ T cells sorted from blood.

The CDR3, as DNA: TGTGCCAGCAGTCCTAGGACAAGGGACAGGGGGAATGAGCAGTTCTTC. It encodes CASSPRTRDRGNEQFF. The chain carries TRBV12-3 or TRBV12-4 and TRBJ2-1, with 11 bases that match TRBD1. The CDR3 is 16 amino acids. The junction had 10 bases not matched to a gene; V was cut back by 5 bases and J by 7 bases.